A single sample gave rise to the 16 T cell receptor beta chains below, sequenced in a study of blood T cell repertoires in COVID-19. Method: immunoSEQ multiplex PCR; TCRdb's copy keeps in-frame clones and lacks some. The repertoire holds 150,000 or so clones, with about four fifths as singletons. Sequencing input: peripheral blood. These receptors originate from a man in his fifties or sixties with acute or convalescent COVID-19.

The sample holds one count of this clone. The CDR3 sequence: CASSPTQGAYGYTF. The CDR3 nucleotides are TGTGCCAGCAGTCCGACCCAGGGGGCCTATGGCTACACCTTC. V gene TRBV6-5 combines with J gene TRBJ1-2; 8 bases match TRBD1. The V gene's germline CDR1 is MNHEY and CDR2 SVGAGI. The junction had 6 bases not matched to a gene; V was cut back by 5 bases and J by 4 bases. This CDR3 has 14 amino acids.

As for this clone: Additional DNA sequences in this sample encode the identical CDR3. The chain has TRBV5-1 and TRBJ1-1, with a possible D match to TRBD1 (5 bases). V lost 4 bases, J lost 1 base, and 8 bases lay in between. The V gene's germline CDR1 is SGHRS and CDR2 YFSETQ. The CDR3 covers 13 residues. This CDR3 reads CASSQGWNTEAFF. CDR3 sequence (DNA): TGCGCCAGCAGCCAGGGCTGGAACACTGAAGCTTTCTTT.

This CDR3 reads CASSYRGESNTGELFF. For the CDR3, the DNA is TGTGCCAGCAGTTATCGGGGGGAGTCGAACACCGGGGAGCTGTTTTTT. The rearrangement links TRBV6-6 to TRBJ2-2, with TRBD2 matching over 7 bases. This CDR3 is 16 amino acids long. CDR1 is MNHNY and CDR2 is SVGAGI in the germline V gene (reference sequence). After removal of 3 bases from V and 0 bases from J, the junction contained 4 bases not matched to a gene.

The rearrangement joins TRBV28 to TRBJ1-2, with 9 bases that match TRBD1. CDR1 is MDHEN, CDR2 SYDVKM, per germline. V gave up 3 bases and J gave up 4 bases; unmatched junction bases: 3. The CDR3 totals 14 residues. This CDR3 reads CASSLEQGAYGYTF. The CDR3 DNA is TGTGCCAGCAGTTTGGAACAGGGGGCCTATGGCTACACCTTC.

The chain couples TRBV19 to TRBJ2-1; D may be TRBD1 (5 bases). The CDR3 is made up of 15 amino acids. Germline loops: CDR1 LNHDA, CDR2 SQIVND (reference sequence). Trimming removed 3 bases at V and 8 bases at J, with 17 bases between. The DNA for the CDR3 is TGTGCCAGTAGTATTGGGGCCAGGGCTAGGGATGAGCAGTTCTTC. Translation gives CASSIGARARDEQFF.

The gene calls are TRBV27 and TRBJ2-3; D possibly corresponds to TRBD2 (6 bases). Looked up from germline, CDR1 is MNHEY and CDR2 is SMNVEV (reference sequence). Trimming removed 6 bases at V and 4 bases at J, with 20 bases between. The CDR3 is 16 amino acids. The CDR3 DNA is TGTGCCAGCAGCAGACTAGGCTTAACTTGGGCAGATACGCAGTATTTT. Its protein is CASSRLGLTWADTQYF.

The rearrangement joins TRBV9 to TRBJ2-1; the match to TRBD2 covers 12 bases. V was clipped by 3 bases and J by 4 bases; unmatched bases: 2. In germline, CDR1 is SGDLS, CDR2 YYNGEE. This CDR3 contains 15 residues. CDR3 protein: CASSGGTSGYNEQFF. Here the CDR3 DNA reads TGTGCCAGCAGCGGAGGGACTAGCGGGTACAATGAGCAGTTCTTC.

This clone occurred once. This chain uses TRBV7-2 with TRBJ2-7; D call uncertain. The CDR3 extends over 11 amino acids. From germline, CDR1 is SGHTA and CDR2 FQGNSA. V lost 5 bases, J lost 3 bases, and 5 bases lay in between. The CDR3 loop reads CASSVSYEQYF. The CDR3 bases are TGTGCCAGCAGCGTTAGCTACGAGCAGTACTTC.

The chain recombines TRBV7-2 with TRBJ1-2; 10 bases match TRBD1. CDR3 length: 13 amino acids. With 6 bases clipped from V and 5 bases from J, the junction kept 3 bases outside the gene matches. The germline V gene encodes CDR1 SGHTA and CDR2 FQGNSA. The DNA of the CDR3 is TGTGCCAGCAGATTGGGACAGGGGTATGGCTACACCTTC. This gives the protein CASRLGQGYGYTF.

This rearrangement joins TRBV25-1 to TRBJ1-2, with 7 bases identical to TRBD1. Germline V gene sequence: CDR1 MGHDK, CDR2 SYGVNS. This CDR3 region has 16 residues. The ends lost 1 base at V and 2 bases at J; junction bases unmatched: 7. CDR3 sequence (DNA): TGTGCCAGCAGTGAATTAGGGACAGCTGGAAACTATGGCTACACCTTC. Protein product: CASSELGTAGNYGYTF.

The gene calls are TRBV28 and TRBJ1-1; maybe TRBD1 (6 bases). The CDR3 is 14 residues long. V lost 6 bases to trimming and J lost 2 bases, with 13 bases between them. In germline, CDR1 is MDHEN, CDR2 SYDVKM. CDR3 DNA: TGTGCCAGCAGGGATGGGACAACCAACACTGAAGCTTTCTTT. This sequence encodes CASRDGTTNTEAFF.

The chain links TRBV29-1 to TRBJ2-7; maybe TRBD1 (6 bases). Between the trimmed V and J ends, which lost 3 bases and 1 base, there was a span of 13 bases. This CDR3 has 14 amino acids. CDR1 is SQVTM, CDR2 ANQGSEA, per germline. The CDR3 DNA sequence: TGCAGCGTTGAGGCACAGGGCTCTTCCTACGAGCAGTACTTC. This gives the protein CSVEAQGSSYEQYF.

The sample holds a few counts of this clone. V usage is TRBV5-6 and J usage is TRBJ1-2; 8 bases align to TRBD1. The CDR3 totals 15 residues. Trimming cost V 4 bases and J 8 bases; bases outside gene matches: 13. CDR1 is SGHDT, CDR2 YYEEEE, per germline. CDR3 in amino acids: CASSARDRWFEGYTF. CDR3 nucleotides: TGTGCCAGCAGCGCCCGGGACAGGTGGTTCGAGGGCTACACCTTC.

This chain joins TRBV9 and TRBJ2-2; the D gene is possibly TRBD2 (6 bases). Germline CDR1 SGDLS, CDR2 YYNGEE. Trimming stripped 2 bases from V and 2 bases from J, with 10 bases between. The CDR3 contains 15 residues. CDR3 in DNA: TGTGCCAGCAGCGTGGGTAGCGGAAACACCGGGGAGCTGTTTTTT. The encoded protein is CASSVGSGNTGELFF.

This clone was seen once. The CDR3 DNA follows: TGTGCCAGCAGCCAAGAAGCAGGTTCGAGCTCCTACGAGCAGTACTTC. Translation: CASSQEAGSSSYEQYF. V and J are TRBV4-2 and TRBJ2-7; D gene unclear. CDR1 is LGHNA, CDR2 YNFKEQ, per germline. V was trimmed by 0 bases and J by 0 bases, leaving 12 bases between them. The CDR3 covers 16 residues.

This clone was counted once. The J gene is TRBJ2-7, the V gene TRBV28, with TRBD2 as a possible D gene (5 bases). CDR1 is MDHEN and CDR2 is SYDVKM in the germline V gene. Trimming removed 5 bases at V and 11 bases at J, with 19 bases between. The CDR3 is made up of 13 amino acids. CDR3 loop: CASSPGLERMEYF. CDR3 bases: TGTGCCAGCAGTCCAGGACTGGAAAGAATGGAGTACTTC.